What follows is one T cell receptor beta chain and its context. As yet, its antigen is unknown. The use of a sample-barcoded 5' primer and a J-beta primer mix characterized a second PCR of roughly 7 to 11 cycles. TCRdb re-called the 5' RACE reads through MiXCR, storing one row per CDR3 protein. The sample holds some 700,000 distinct CDR3 sequences, 22% seen once. This entry comes from a study of blood T cells in healthy people across ages. Study results and caveats: Estimates based on one million T cells were treated as lower bounds.

The CDR3 contains 15 residues. V shed 4 bases, J shed 6 bases, and the junction held 11 bases outside the gene matches. The source material was blood. The origin of this receptor is a man in his sixties or seventies in good health. The chain is built from TRBV12-3 or TRBV12-4 and TRBJ2-7; 8 bases match TRBD1. DNA for the CDR3: TGTGCCAGCAGTTCCGGGACAGGCCCTTCTGCCGAGCAGTACGTC. Translating it yields CASSSGTGPSAEQYV.